One sample yielded the 18 T cell receptor beta chains listed below, sequenced in a study of T cell responses to AZD1222 COVID-19 vaccine. This table comes from immunoSEQ multiplex PCR, and its TCRdb copy is limited to in-frame clones, with some not included. The table shows under 200,000 clones, with about 90% occurring only once. This specimen consisted of peripheral blood, obtained on day 0 of AZD1222 vaccination. These receptors all stem from an adult in good health.

The V call is TRBV4-2, the J call TRBJ2-2; 10 bases align to TRBD2. Germline loops: CDR1 LGHNA, CDR2 YNFKEQ. The CDR3 consists of 17 residues. J lost 4 bases, V lost 1 base, and 6 bases had no gene match. The CDR3 loop is CASSQVGQRGGTGELFF. For the CDR3, the DNA is TGTGCCAGCAGCCAAGTGGGCCAGCGGGGGGGCACCGGGGAGCTGTTTTTT.

The chain employs TRBV19 and TRBJ1-5; D possibly corresponds to TRBD1 (5 bases). This CDR3 has 15 amino acids. CDR1 is LNHDA and CDR2 is SQIVND in the germline V gene (reference sequence). Deletions cut 10 bases from V and 4 bases from J, with 20 bases between. The CDR3 loop is CATQIQMAGNQPQHF. DNA for the CDR3: TGTGCCACTCAAATTCAGATGGCAGGGAATCAGCCCCAGCATTTT.

This chain links TRBV19 with TRBJ1-2, with D maybe TRBD1 (6 bases). V lost 5 bases, J lost 8 bases, and 18 bases lay in between. Per the germline V gene, CDR1 is LNHDA and CDR2 is SQIVND (reference sequence). The CDR3 totals 14 residues. The CDR3 DNA sequence: TGTGCCAGTAGTTTCCAGTCCCCGACAGGCGGCTACACCTTC. Its protein is CASSFQSPTGGYTF.

This clone was found once. DNA for the CDR3: TGTGCCAGCAGAAATAGGGACAGGGTAGGATCACCCCTCCACTTT. It specifies CASRNRDRVGSPLHF. The rearrangement joins TRBV28 to TRBJ1-6, with 9 bases fitting TRBD1. The germline gives CDR1 MDHEN, CDR2 SYDVKM. This CDR3 comprises 15 residues. Trimming cost V 6 bases and J 10 bases; bases outside gene matches: 10.

V is TRBV11-2 and J is TRBJ1-1; 8 nucleotides agree with TRBD1. Germline V lookup: CDR1 SGHAT, CDR2 FQNNGV. V gave up 2 bases and J gave up 1 base; unmatched junction bases: 3. The CDR3 is made up of 15 amino acids. CDR3 nucleotide sequence: TGTGCCAGCAGCTTACTAGGGACAGGGAACACTGAAGCTTTCTTT. Its protein is CASSLLGTGNTEAFF.

V usage is TRBV7-6 and J usage is TRBJ2-2, with no clear D. The V gene lost 2 bases and the J gene lost 3 bases, with 10 bases spanning the gap. From germline, CDR1 is SGHVS and CDR2 FNYEAQ. The CDR3 has 15 residues. Here the CDR3 DNA reads TGTGCCAGCAGCTTATCAGGCTTATACACCGGGGAGCTGTTTTTT. Residues: CASSLSGLYTGELFF.

This chain joins TRBV11-2 and TRBJ1-2; D perhaps matches TRBD1 (5 bases). Trimming removed 5 bases at V and 4 bases at J, with 8 bases between. Germline values: CDR1 SGHAT, CDR2 FQNNGV. This CDR3 contains 12 residues. The CDR3 coding sequence is TGTGCCAGCAGCCCCGGGGCCTATGGCTACACCTTC. This gives the protein CASSPGAYGYTF.

The gene calls are TRBV3-1 (or the pseudogene TRBV3-2) and TRBJ1-1; 9 bases map to TRBD1. The CDR3 runs 12 residues. The J segment lost 11 bases and the V segment lost 1 base, leaving 2 bases of the junction unmatched. The germline gives CDR1 LGHDT, CDR2 YNNKEL (reference sequence). CDR3 DNA: TGTGCCAGCAGCCAAGTGGGGACAGGGGCTTTCTTT. Its translation is CASSQVGTGAFF.

DNA of the CDR3: TGTGCCAGCAGGGGGGGTTCCGCTGAAGCTTTCTTT. As protein: CASRGGSAEAFF. The chain joins TRBV12-3 or TRBV12-4 to TRBJ1-1, with D tentatively TRBD1 (5 bases). The germline V and J ends were trimmed by 6 bases and 6 bases, with 11 bases remaining between them. This CDR3 has 12 residues.

The V and J genes are TRBV3-1 (or the pseudogene TRBV3-2) and TRBJ1-1; D remains unclear. The V end lost 0 bases, the J end lost 1 base, and 12 bases lay between the germline ends. CDR1 is LGHDT and CDR2 is YNNKEL in the germline V gene (reference sequence). The CDR3 is made up of 16 amino acids. In DNA, the CDR3 is TGTGCCAGCAGCCAAGACCTATGGGCAGAGAACACTGAAGCTTTCTTT. The encoded protein is CASSQDLWAENTEAFF.

The chain recombines TRBV3-1 (or the pseudogene TRBV3-2) with TRBJ1-4; the D gene is possibly TRBD1 (5 bases). With 2 bases removed from V and 3 bases from J, the gap between germline ends came to 13 bases. The CDR3 consists of 16 residues. Germline loops: CDR1 LGHDT, CDR2 YNNKEL (reference sequence). The CDR3 DNA is TGTGCCAGCAGCCAATTCATTGCAGGGCCTAATGAAAAACTGTTTTTT. This codes for CASSQFIAGPNEKLFF.

This chain connects TRBV5-1 to TRBJ2-5; D is undetermined. Germline assignment: CDR1 SGHRS and CDR2 YFSETQ. Trimming cost V 8 bases and J 2 bases, with 7 bases left between them. The CDR3 sequence is 11 residues long. The CDR3 here is CASQEQETQYF. For the CDR3, the DNA is TGCGCCAGTCAGGAGCAAGAGACCCAGTACTTC.

The V call is TRBV27, the J call TRBJ2-3, with 9 bases aligning to TRBD1. The length of the CDR3 is 17 residues. V gave up 9 bases and J gave up 3 bases; unmatched junction bases: 16. CDR1 is MNHEY, CDR2 SMNVEV, per germline (reference sequence). The CDR3, as DNA: TGTGCCAGAAGTCAAAGTGACGACAGGGGGTGGACAGATACGCAGTATTTT. It encodes CARSQSDDRGWTDTQYF.

The CDR3 DNA sequence: TGTGCCAGCAGTTACCGAGCAGGGACTGGAAACACCATATATTTT. Encoded protein: CASSYRAGTGNTIYF. The V gene is TRBV6-2 or TRBV6-3, the J gene TRBJ1-3; TRBD1 might be the D (5 bases). Trimming stripped 2 bases from V and 2 bases from J, with 10 bases between. The CDR3 sequence is 15 residues long. Germline V gives CDR1 MNHEY, CDR2 SVGEGT.

This chain uses TRBV6-1 with TRBJ1-2, with D perhaps TRBD1 (5 bases). The CDR3 has 15 amino acids. V lost 1 base and J 5 bases, leaving 14 bases between the germline ends. Germline values: CDR1 MNHNS, CDR2 SASEGT. The CDR3: CASSEEDSIIYGYTF. The CDR3 region has the DNA TGTGCCAGCAGTGAAGAAGACAGTATAATATATGGCTACACCTTC.

The rearrangement links TRBV9 to TRBJ2-7, with TRBD1 matching over 7 bases. Germline V gene sequence: CDR1 SGDLS, CDR2 YYNGEE. This CDR3 has 15 residues. Losses at the gene ends were 0 bases for V and 1 base for J; bases not matched to a gene: 4. CDR3 coding DNA: TGTGCCAGCAGCGTAGGGGCAGGGGGTTCCTACGAGCAGTACTTC. This translates into CASSVGAGGSYEQYF.

This sequence joins TRBV25-1 and TRBJ2-2; D ambiguous. Trimming pared 4 bases from V and 7 bases from J, leaving 7 bases between. The CDR3 has 12 residues. The V gene's germline CDR1 is MGHDK and CDR2 SYGVNS. The CDR3 spells CASSVPDGELFF. Here the CDR3 DNA reads TGTGCCAGCAGTGTACCGGACGGGGAGCTGTTTTTT.

The gene calls are TRBV27 and TRBJ2-5; the D is unclear. Germline CDR1 MNHEY, CDR2 SMNVEV (reference sequence). CDR3 length: 15 amino acids. Trimming left V 2 bases short and J 5 bases short, with 15 bases between. The CDR3 protein is CASSLVGKHVETQYF. Written as DNA, the CDR3 is TGTGCCAGCAGTTTAGTTGGAAAGCATGTGGAGACCCAGTACTTC.